This T cell receptor beta chain was sequenced for a study of siplizumab effects on memory and regulatory T cells. The wider study: Paired mixed lymphocyte reactions used siplizumab at about 1 ug/mL or no drug. General observations from the study: The Treg-derived share of mappable alloreactive CD4+ clones averaged 68.8% with siplizumab and roughly 28% in controls. Siplizumab, the agent tested, significantly reduced alloreactive sequences traceable to unstimulated CD4+ memory cells. Researchers did not confirm the suppressive function of proliferating Tregs from siplizumab cultures.

For this clone: Its target is not known.

This CDR3 is 15 amino acids long. Trimming removed 1 base at V and 2 bases at J, with 12 bases between. Germline CDR1 reads GTSNPN; CDR2 reads SVGIG (reference sequence). Cells of the mixed lymphocyte reaction were cocultured at 37 degrees C for about 6 days. Method: immunoSEQ multiplex PCR; TCRdb's copy keeps in-frame clones and lacks some. The sample has about 14,000 clones; about 46% are singletons. What was sequenced was CFSE-low (dividing) CD4+ T cells sorted from an allogeneic mixed lymphocyte reaction. The chain joins TRBV30 to TRBJ1-3; unclear D gene. The clonotype comes from a human donor in good health; the cells came from an allogeneic mixed lymphocyte reaction. The CDR3 reads CAWSAVGKAGNTIYF. DNA of the CDR3: TGTGCCTGGAGTGCGGTAGGGAAGGCTGGAAACACCATATATTTT.